The sequence of this TCR beta chain was determined in a study of cytomegalovirus exposure and HLA in healthy donors (TCRdb year 2017). Context from the whole study: In an earlier analysis of fewer than 750 of the donors, less than 350 Gb of sequence data and 117 million unique TCR beta sequences from roughly 200 million T cells were reported. About 310 gigabases of sequencing data and 70 million to 85 million unique TCR sequences were included in an early release covering about 620 HLA-typed donors. Of the 398 genotyped donors, roughly 80% fell in the genetic ancestry cluster associated with self-reported Caucasian donors. The study aimed to test whether signatures of past pathogen exposure could be identified by cataloging public T cell receptors. The study profiled the T cell repertoires of under 850 subjects by immunosequencing and related them to cytomegalovirus serostatus. In addition to the first cohort of roughly 670 subjects, a separate validation cohort of 120 different subjects was used. To predict cytomegalovirus infection status, the study combined high-throughput TCR immunosequencing, statistical association of individual TCRs with disease status, and machine learning. A later analysis re-examined previously published TCR beta repertoires from hundreds of donors and added high-resolution HLA genotyping to investigate patterns of TCR occurrence. Rather than using new phenotypic data, the later analysis identified candidate immune exposures from TCR beta sequences and from how often those sequences occurred across donors. To decide whether each TCR beta V gene segment behaved as functional or pseudogenic, an earlier analysis of approximately 620 of the donors relied on high-throughput TCR beta sequencing. Donor age, sex, ethnicity and CMV serostatus were collected together with the repertoire data. In a later genetic analysis, genome-wide SNP genotypes for about 60% of the 666 donors were used, and that subset was treated as a discovery cohort. All discovery cohort repertoires had been generated on a single sequencing platform. HLA typing included class I and class II loci at four-digit resolution. The number of typed donors differed by locus: roughly 620-630 for A, B, C, DRB1 and DQB1; 522 for DQA1; over 600 for DPA1; and around 450 for DPB1. Because of strong linkage in the cohort, roughly five DR-DQ haplotypes were treated as single units for association and clustering. On average, 235,054 unique TCR beta nucleotide sequences were sequenced per donor among 398 genotyped donors of the cohort, with roughly 18% of those sequences being non-productive.

Libraries were constructed by the immunoSEQ multiplex PCR assay. For the multiplex PCR, a mixture combining 60 forward primers for TCR Vbeta segments and 13 reverse primers for TCR Jbeta segments was used. Amplification of the CDR3 region of rearranged TCR beta genes was performed with a multiplex PCR assay on genomic DNA. The Illumina HiSeq System was used to sequence the amplified TCR beta libraries as 87-base-pair reads. Concerning the study's data processing: Across the 600 to 700 repertoires, a later analysis counted some 80 million unique TCR beta chains, about 10 million of which were shared by at least two donors. A nearest-neighbor algorithm error-corrected the raw reads and collapsed the reads into unique sequences, merging closely related sequences to remove PCR and sequencing errors. V, D and J gene segments were assigned by aligning CDR3 sequences to IMGT reference sequences. For a sequence to be retained, a match of at least six nucleotides to both a V gene segment and a J gene segment was required. A rearrangement was called productive if the CDR3 had no stop codons and remained in frame with V and J, and every other rearrangement was called non-productive. CDR3 was defined according to IMGT convention as the region running from the second conserved V-encoded cysteine to the conserved J-encoded phenylalanine. In an earlier analysis of roughly 580 of the donors, sequences lacking an unambiguous match to a single V gene segment were excluded. In an earlier analysis of 587 of the donors, a V segment was called functional when productive rearrangements were above 56.7%, and segregating when the standard deviation between donors exceeded 5%. To diagnose cytomegalovirus status from the catalog of TCR beta chain sequences, a statistical classification framework was built. V and J gene assignment, in a later analysis, came from comparing TCR nucleotide sequences with IMGT/GENE-DB human TR gene sequences. The TCRdist pipeline was used in a later analysis to assign CDR3 sequences and most-parsimonious VDJ recombination scenarios. In a later analysis, each TCR beta chain was defined by its CDR3 amino acid sequence together with its V-gene family, and reads lacking a unique V-gene family were excluded. In a later analysis, 450 to 600 highly shared, low-generation-probability nucleotide sequences were removed to address suspected cross-contamination and a sequencing artifact. For each public chain, a later analysis derived a clonal expansion index from normalized ranks of inferred template counts within each repertoire. Generation probabilities in a later analysis came from a VDJ recombination model fitted to out-of-frame rearrangements, and those results were checked against IGoR. Hypergeometric tests were used in a later analysis to score TCR-TCR, TCR-HLA and TCR-CMV co-occurrence, with a repertoire-size bias correction applied to the TCR pairs. To estimate false discovery rates, a later analysis permuted the HLA or CMV assignments 20 times. In a later analysis, co-occurring TCRs were grouped using DBSCAN, and TCRdist sequence similarity was added for clustering within HLA-allele-positive subsets. Repertoires with fewer than 30,000 or more than 120,000 public chains were left out of co-occurrence clustering, as were a handful of repertoires with anomalous nucleotide sharing. Here the immuneACCESS table is served through TCRdb, limited to in-frame sequences with V and J called. Missing clones are a known gap in these copies; in checked studies unresolved V genes cover under half, and the rest lacks a known reason. That table furnishes V, J and clone size, whereas the DNA furnished D and trimming. The sample table contains some 200,000 clones; only one count was recorded for about 81% of them. In total, the top ten clones hold under 0.9% of the sample.

V loses 8 bases of germline sequence and J loses 2 bases, and the interval between the two ends is 19 bases. CDR1 and CDR2, looked up from the germline V gene (reference sequence), are WNHNN and SYGVQD. The CDR3, from cysteine to phenylalanine, totals 15 residues. The retained sequence is limited to the CDR3, 45 bases, with the frame set at the first base. General findings and caveats noted by the study authors: According to a later genetic analysis, donors in an Asian-associated ancestry cluster had fewer N-insertions in productive TCRs than the roughly 700-donor mean. Some IMGT-functional V segments, including TRBV6-2 and TRBV6-3, could not be told apart with the 87-base-pair reads, so those segments were excluded. The authors suggested that the approach could potentially be generalized to other disease states and immunological phenotypes. Because HLA typing was unavailable for some donors at each locus, only the typed subset was used in association tests. A further reported finding was that TCR beta sequences accurately predicted the HLA-A and HLA-B alleles for most subjects in the first cohort. Linkage disequilibrium might explain the correlated functional status among segregating V segments, but an unknown experimental factor could not be ruled out. Most TCR sequences were seen in very few donors, while some public TCRs were found in many individuals. Most CMV-associated TCR beta chains appeared to be HLA-restricted in a later analysis, and the HLA associations seemed to be driven largely by CMV exposure. V-gene and J-gene trimming of TCR beta chains was associated with a missense DCLRE1C variant in a later genetic analysis, and the association was replicated in an independent cohort. In vitro tests confirmed that a few of the cytomegalovirus-associated TCR beta chains recognize cytomegalovirus antigens. In this cohort, only TCR beta chains were sequenced, and detectable features were limited by the absence of alpha or paired-chain data. A cluster of highly shared sequence variants was judged likely to represent a technical artifact of the sequencing pipeline. In the study, 150 to 200 TCR beta chains were listed as associated with cytomegalovirus. In a later analysis, several top co-occurrence clusters were reported to appear linked to parvovirus B19, influenza, CMV and Epstein-Barr virus. Presence/absence analyses assumed roughly uniform sequencing depth across donors, an assumption that may not hold. CMV serostatus was the only immune exposure information available for the cohort. In a later analysis, HLA-associated TCR beta chains showed more clonal expansion and lower generation probabilities than non-associated chains that were equally common. A later analysis associated about 17,000 TCR beta sequences with specific HLA alleles at a false discovery rate of 0.05. Around 16 rarely observed V segments, including chromosome 9 orphons, were excluded from the earlier analysis of almost 600 of the donors because counts were too low. Broadly in line with IMGT annotations, most TCR beta V segments showed up in productive rearrangements about 87% or about 30% of the time in an earlier analysis of approximately 640 of the donors. Strong co-occurrence of HLA alleles, especially DR and DQ, made assigning TCR associations to individual alleles difficult. The classifier was reported to diagnose cytomegalovirus status with high specificity and sensitivity in both the original cohort and the validation cohort. A later analysis found that TCR association rates varied across HLA loci, with DRB1 alleles showing the most associated TCRs and HLA-C alleles the fewest.

On this clone: Its antigen is not yet known. Per-base quality was not reported, and no clone a single base away is much larger than it.

The cohort was made up of 500 to 850 healthy bone marrow donors. Cohort members were all nominally healthy when sampled, although unrecorded immune exposures were likely present. The donor was CMV seronegative and belonged to the group of over 300 seronegative cohort members. A peripheral blood sample was collected from each donor, and TCR beta sequencing was performed on peripheral blood mononuclear cells. Genomic DNA was extracted from the blood cell samples with the Qiagen DNeasy Blood Extraction Kit. The sequencing sample was made of PBMCs. This TCR was sampled from a young woman in good health and CMV-seronegative. The V gene is TRBV10-1 and the J gene is TRBJ2-7; D gene: possibly TRBD2, on 6 matching bases. CDR3 protein: CASQGGSLRPYEQYF. The nucleotide sequence reads as follows: TGCGCCAGCCAAGGAGGGTCTTTACGCCCCTACGAGCAGTACTTC.